Listed here are 15 T cell receptor beta chains from one sample, sequenced in a study of blood T cell repertoires in COVID-19. Here immunoSEQ multiplex PCR was the method, and the copy in TCRdb shows in-frame clones only, minus some. The sample lists more than 120,000 clones, roughly 89% occurring once. Sequences were obtained from peripheral blood. The source of these receptors is a human donor in a cohort sampled during active COVID-19.

The chain carries TRBV11-1 and TRBJ2-1; D may be TRBD2 (5 bases). The CDR3 contains 13 residues. The germline V and J ends were trimmed by 1 base and 9 bases, with 10 bases remaining between them. Germline assignment: CDR1 SGHAT and CDR2 FQDESV (reference sequence). The DNA for the CDR3 is TGTGCCAGCAGCTTAGTTCGGGGAGTTGAGCAGTTCTTC. Translated, it gives CASSLVRGVEQFF.

The chain couples TRBV2 to TRBJ1-2; 9 nucleotides align to TRBD1. The CDR3 contains 14 residues. The V gene's germline CDR1 is SNHLY and CDR2 FYNNEI. V was pared by 5 bases and J by 5 bases, with 6 bases of the junction left unmatched. CDR3 nucleotides: TGTGCCAGCAGTATGGGACAGGGTCGATATGGCTACACCTTC. Residues: CASSMGQGRYGYTF.

The rearrangement joins TRBV30 to TRBJ2-5; 12 bases are a match to TRBD1. The junction had 8 bases not matched to a gene; V was cut back by 1 base and J by 5 bases. Per the germline V gene, CDR1 is GTSNPN and CDR2 is SVGIG (reference sequence). This CDR3 has 16 amino acids. CDR3 coding DNA: TGTGCCTGGAGTGGATTGGGACAGGGGGCCAGCGAGACCCAGTACTTC. This encodes CAWSGLGQGASETQYF.

The table lists this clone with a count of one. This chain uses TRBV9 with TRBJ2-3, with D hard to call. Deletions cut 0 bases from V and 6 bases from J, with 5 bases between. The CDR3 contains 12 residues. The germline CDR1 and CDR2 sequences are SGDLS and YYNGEE. The DNA for the CDR3 is TGTGCCAGCAGCGTAGCGGTTGATACGCAGTATTTT. Its protein product is CASSVAVDTQYF.

This clone occurred once. The chain recombines TRBV19 with TRBJ1-1, with D possibly being TRBD1 (6 bases). V dropped 9 bases and J dropped 7 bases, with 21 bases sitting between them. The CDR3 consists of 14 residues. The germline gives CDR1 LNHDA, CDR2 SQIVND (reference sequence). The CDR3: CASGDGGLMGEAFF. In DNA form, the CDR3 reads TGTGCCAGCGGGGACGGGGGGCTAATGGGTGAAGCTTTCTTT.

This clone appeared once. The chain joins TRBV18 to TRBJ2-5, with 8 bases aligning to TRBD2. The V gene's germline CDR1 is KGHSH and CDR2 LQKENI. CDR3 length equals 15 residues. The junction had 8 bases not matched to a gene; V was cut back by 1 base and J by 7 bases. The CDR3 DNA reads as TGTGCCAGCTCACCACGGCGGGGGGATGCGGGGACCCAGTACTTC. It yields the protein CASSPRRGDAGTQYF.

The chain employs TRBV19 and TRBJ1-1; 8 bases map to TRBD1. Germline V CDR1 and CDR2: LNHDA, SQIVND (reference sequence). The trim removed 5 bases at V and 4 bases at J, leaving 6 bases unmatched. The CDR3 spans 14 residues. The CDR3 here is CASSPQGTGTEAFF. For the CDR3, the DNA is TGTGCCAGTAGTCCTCAGGGGACAGGCACTGAAGCTTTCTTT.

The genes are TRBV7-9 and TRBJ2-7, with D possibly matching TRBD2 (6 bases). This CDR3 is 15 amino acids long. V was clipped by 1 base and J by 2 bases, with 12 bases between them. Germline V gene data show CDR1 as SEHNR and CDR2 as FQNEAQ (reference sequence). Written as DNA, the CDR3 is TGTGCCAGCAGCTTAGTGGAGGGCAGTCCCTACGAGCAGTACTTC. Translation: CASSLVEGSPYEQYF.

The V call is TRBV7-2, the J call TRBJ1-5; D not certain. V lost 0 bases and J lost 0, with 3 bases in between. CDR3 length: 14 residues. CDR1 is SGHTA and CDR2 is FQGNSA in the germline V gene. The CDR3 reads CASSLAYSNQPQHF. CDR3 in DNA: TGTGCCAGCAGCTTAGCCTATAGCAATCAGCCCCAGCATTTT.

The V and J genes are TRBV30 and TRBJ1-2; the match to TRBD1 covers 9 bases. From germline, CDR1 is GTSNPN and CDR2 SVGIG (reference sequence). V trimming: 0 bases; J trimming: 6 bases; junction bases outside the gene matches: 5. The CDR3 extends over 14 amino acids. CDR3 loop: CAWSVLDRGNGYTF. The CDR3 region has the DNA TGTGCCTGGAGTGTCCTGGACAGGGGTAATGGCTACACCTTC.

V usage is TRBV2 and J usage is TRBJ2-7; TRBD2 might be the D (5 bases). V was cut by 4 bases and J by 7 bases, with 8 bases left in between. This CDR3 has 11 amino acids. The V gene's germline CDR1 is SNHLY and CDR2 FYNNEI. DNA of the CDR3: TGTGCCAGCAGTGCGGACTTGGAGCAGTACTTC. This encodes CASSADLEQYF.

The chain has TRBV7-8 and TRBJ2-7; 10 positions match TRBD1. CDR3 length equals 15 residues. Germline loops: CDR1 SGHVS, CDR2 FQNEAQ. Unmatched junction bases numbered 3, after V lost 1 base and J lost 3 bases. Written as DNA, the CDR3 is TGTGCCAGCAGCTTAGGATGGACAGGGGGCTACGAGCAGTACTTC. Translating it yields CASSLGWTGGYEQYF.

V is TRBV27 and J is TRBJ2-7; 7 bases match TRBD2. Germline V gene sequence: CDR1 MNHEY, CDR2 SMNVEV (reference sequence). The CDR3 contains 16 residues. V trimming: 4 bases; J trimming: 3 bases; junction bases outside the gene matches: 12. The CDR3 sequence: CASSSRVAGVIYEQYF. The DNA for the CDR3 is TGTGCCAGCAGTTCCCGGGTTGCGGGGGTTATCTACGAGCAGTACTTC.

The chain joins TRBV19 to TRBJ2-3; 8 bases map to TRBD1. Looked up from germline, CDR1 is LNHDA and CDR2 is SQIVND (reference sequence). Trimming at V came to 5 bases and at J to 7 bases, leaving 5 bases not matched to a gene. The CDR3 has 13 amino acids. The CDR3 here is CASSRGQGNTQYF. CDR3 in DNA: TGTGCCAGTAGTCGCGGACAGGGAAATACGCAGTATTTT.

This sequence joins TRBV5-1 and TRBJ1-2, with D hard to call. The CDR3 spans 12 residues. Germline assignment: CDR1 SGHRS and CDR2 YFSETQ. V dropped 0 bases and J dropped 7 bases, with 7 bases sitting between them. As DNA, the CDR3 is TGCGCCAGCAGCTTGGACAGTCGTGGCTACACCTTC. Translation gives CASSLDSRGYTF. Drawing the rest from reference TRBV5-1 and TRBJ1-2, the complete variable domain is KAGVTQTPRYLIKTRGQQVTLSCSPISGHRSVSWYQQTPGQGLQFLFEYFSETQRNKGNFPGRFSGRQFSNSRSEMNVSTLELGDSALYLCASSLDSRGYTFGSGTRLTVV.